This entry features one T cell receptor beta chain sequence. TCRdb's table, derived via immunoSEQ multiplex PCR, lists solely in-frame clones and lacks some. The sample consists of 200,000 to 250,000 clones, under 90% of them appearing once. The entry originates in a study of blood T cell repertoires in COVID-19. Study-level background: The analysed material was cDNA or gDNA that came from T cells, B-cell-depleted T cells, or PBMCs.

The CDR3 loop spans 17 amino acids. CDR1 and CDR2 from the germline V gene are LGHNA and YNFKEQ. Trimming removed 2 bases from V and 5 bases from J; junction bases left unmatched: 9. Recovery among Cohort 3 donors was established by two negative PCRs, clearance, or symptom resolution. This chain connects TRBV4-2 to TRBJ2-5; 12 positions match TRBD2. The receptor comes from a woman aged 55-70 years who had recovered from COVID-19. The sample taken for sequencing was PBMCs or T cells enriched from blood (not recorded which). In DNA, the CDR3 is TGTGCCAGCAGCCAAATTAAGGGACTAGCGGGCCCCGAGACCCAGTACTTC. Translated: CASSQIKGLAGPETQYF.